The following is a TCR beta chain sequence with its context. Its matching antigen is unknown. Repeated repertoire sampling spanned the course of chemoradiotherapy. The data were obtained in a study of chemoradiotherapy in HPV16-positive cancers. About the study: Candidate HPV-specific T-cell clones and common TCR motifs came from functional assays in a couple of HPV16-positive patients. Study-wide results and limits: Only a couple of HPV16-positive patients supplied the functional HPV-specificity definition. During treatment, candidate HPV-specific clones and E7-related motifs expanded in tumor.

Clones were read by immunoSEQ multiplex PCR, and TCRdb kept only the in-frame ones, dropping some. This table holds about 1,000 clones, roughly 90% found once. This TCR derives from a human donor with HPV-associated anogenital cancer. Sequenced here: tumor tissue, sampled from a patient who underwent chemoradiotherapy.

This CDR3 is CASSLSGTEGSPLHF. The DNA for the CDR3 is TGCGCCAGCAGCTTGTCGGGGACTGAGGGGTCACCCCTCCACTTT. The J gene is TRBJ1-6, the V gene TRBV5-1, with D possibly TRBD1 on 5 matching bases. Germline lookup yields CDR1 SGHRS and CDR2 YFSETQ. Deletions cut 1 base from V and 10 bases from J, with 15 bases between. CDR3 length equals 15 residues.